The 22 T cell receptor beta chains reported below all come from one sample, sequenced in a study of cytomegalovirus exposure and HLA in healthy donors. In the PCR, 60 Vbeta and 13 Jbeta primers were used. Some clones are missing from TCRdb's copy, which holds only in-frame ones; the method was immunoSEQ multiplex PCR. The data hold a few hundred thousand clones, with 65% to 85% observed a single time. The specimen sequenced was PBMCs. The receptors stem from a young man in good health and CMV-seronegative.

The rearrangement uses TRBV18 and TRBJ2-7; TRBD2 might be the D (7 bases). V shed 3 bases and J shed 5 bases, with 17 bases lying between them. Germline V gene sequence: CDR1 KGHSH, CDR2 LQKENI. The CDR3 has 15 amino acids. CDR3 bases: TGTGCCAGCTCACCCATGGTGGGGGGGCGTGACGAGCAGTACTTC. As protein: CASSPMVGGRDEQYF. The whole variable domain, remainder taken from reference TRBV18 and TRBJ2-7, is NAGVMQNPRHLVRRRGQEARLRCSPMKGHSHVYWYRQLPEEGLKFMVYLQKENIIDESGMPKERFSAEFPKEGPSILRIQQVVRGDSAAYFCASSPMVGGRDEQYFGPGTRLTVT.

The gene calls are TRBV5-6 and TRBJ1-5; D is unresolved. The V gene's germline CDR1 is SGHDT and CDR2 YYEEEE. The CDR3 extends over 14 amino acids. Trimming removed 4 bases from V and 5 bases from J, with 13 bases in between. The CDR3 sequence is CASSEGFRDQPQHF. In nucleotides, the CDR3 is TGTGCCAGCAGCGAGGGATTCAGAGATCAGCCCCAGCATTTT.

A note on this clone: The junction departs from germline at one end; a sequencing error may be responsible. J is TRBJ1-1 and V is TRBV7-9, with 7 bases identical to TRBD1. This CDR3 is 13 amino acids long. Germline V gene lookup returns CDR1 SEHNR and CDR2 FQNEAQ (reference sequence). CDR3 sequence: CSSSLTGVTEAFF. CDR3 coding DNA: TGTTCCAGCAGCTTAACAGGGGTCACTGAAGCTTTCTTT.

V usage is TRBV5-1 and J usage is TRBJ2-7; weak D call: TRBD1 (6 bases). Looked up from germline, CDR1 is SGHRS and CDR2 is YFSETQ. Trimming removed 2 bases at V and 2 bases at J, with 20 bases between. The CDR3 is made up of 17 amino acids. CDR3 residues: CASSFSSGTSRAYEQYF. Here the CDR3 DNA reads TGCGCCAGCAGCTTTTCCTCCGGGACATCCCGGGCCTACGAGCAGTACTTC. The full variable domain, in which reference TRBV5-1 and TRBJ2-7 provide the parts outside the CDR3, is KAGVTQTPRYLIKTRGQQVTLSCSPISGHRSVSWYQQTPGQGLQFLFEYFSETQRNKGNFPGRFSGRQFSNSRSEMNVSTLELGDSALYLCASSFSSGTSRAYEQYFGPGTRLTVT.

The gene calls are TRBV9 and TRBJ2-2; TRBD1 might be the D (6 bases). There are 14 residues in the CDR3. The V end lost 7 bases, the J end lost 5 bases, and 15 bases lay between the germline ends. Germline V gene lookup returns CDR1 SGDLS and CDR2 YYNGEE. CDR3 coding DNA: TGTGCCAGCCAGAGAGGGGGATCGACCGGGGAGCTGTTTTTT. It yields the protein CASQRGGSTGELFF.

The CDR3 DNA follows: TGTGCCAGCAGTTTAAATTTAGGGACAGTGCGCACTGAAGCTTTCTTT. Translation: CASSLNLGTVRTEAFF. This sequence joins TRBV28 and TRBJ1-1; 7 nucleotides match TRBD1. With 2 bases clipped from V and 4 bases from J, the junction kept 10 bases outside the gene matches. Germline V gives CDR1 MDHEN, CDR2 SYDVKM. The CDR3 covers 16 residues.

The chain couples TRBV19 to TRBJ1-1; TRBD1 matches at 8 bases. This CDR3 spans 16 amino acids. The junction had 11 bases not matched to a gene; V was cut back by 2 bases and J by 6 bases. Germline-derived CDR1 and CDR2 are LNHDA and SQIVND (reference sequence). CDR3 loop: CASSITSQGDQAEAFF. The CDR3, as DNA: TGTGCCAGTAGTATAACCTCACAGGGGGATCAGGCTGAAGCTTTCTTT.

The chain is built from TRBV28 and TRBJ2-7; a weak D match, TRBD1 (5 bases). Germline assignment: CDR1 MDHEN and CDR2 SYDVKM. The CDR3 totals 15 residues. The V and J ends lost 7 bases and 2 bases respectively, with 18 bases between them. The CDR3 DNA follows: TGTGCCAGCACCCCACAGTCCAGGGCGGCCTACGAGCAGTACTTC. Its protein product is CASTPQSRAAYEQYF.

V is TRBV7-9 and J is TRBJ2-3, with 10 bases matching TRBD2. The CDR3 contains 16 residues. Unmatched junction bases numbered 3, after V lost 2 bases and J lost 1 base. CDR1 SEHNR and CDR2 FQNEAQ come from the germline V gene (reference sequence). CDR3 in DNA: TGTGCCAGCAGCTTATCAGGACTAGCGGGCACAGATACGCAGTATTTT. Its protein product is CASSLSGLAGTDTQYF.

The chain joins TRBV6-5 to TRBJ1-3; 8 bases match TRBD1. The CDR3 loop spans 16 amino acids. Trimming removed 4 bases from V and 3 bases from J; junction bases left unmatched: 8. In germline, CDR1 is MNHEY, CDR2 SVGAGI. DNA for the CDR3: TGTGCCAGCAGTTCTCGGGACAGGATAAATGGAAACACCATATATTTT. Its protein product is CASSSRDRINGNTIYF.

The V gene is TRBV7-2, the J gene TRBJ2-3; 13 nucleotides line up with TRBD2. Trimming removed 3 bases from V and 14 bases from J; junction bases left unmatched: 14. The CDR3 runs to 16 residues. Germline-derived CDR1 and CDR2 are SGHTA and FQGNSA. CDR3 sequence: CASSFGFTGLAGVLYF. CDR3 DNA sequence: TGTGCCAGCAGCTTCGGTTTTACCGGACTAGCGGGGGTGTTGTATTTT.

The chain joins TRBV5-6 to TRBJ2-7; 9 bases are shared with TRBD2. CDR1 and CDR2 from the germline V gene are SGHDT and YYEEEE. With 0 bases clipped from V and 2 bases from J, the junction kept 3 bases outside the gene matches. The CDR3 totals 15 residues. CDR3 in DNA: TGTGCCAGCAGCTTGGGAGCGGGGGGACCCTACGAGCAGTACTTC. It specifies CASSLGAGGPYEQYF.

CDR3 coding DNA: TGTGCCAGCAGCTTGGGGGTCGCGGTGGAGACCCAGTACTTC. Protein sequence: CASSLGVAVETQYF. The gene calls are TRBV5-5 and TRBJ2-5, with unresolved D. CDR3 length: 14 residues. V was clipped by 0 bases and J by 5 bases, with 11 bases between them. Germline V lookup: CDR1 SGHKS, CDR2 YYEKEE (reference sequence).

CDR3 in DNA: TGTGCCAGCAGTTTCAGGGGCACGGCTCCCTACGAGCAGTACTTC. It yields the protein CASSFRGTAPYEQYF. The chain joins TRBV5-6 to TRBJ2-7, with D tentatively TRBD1 (6 bases). Per the germline V gene, CDR1 is SGHDT and CDR2 is YYEEEE. The ends were cut back, 5 bases at V and 2 bases at J, with 17 bases in the middle. The CDR3 is 15 residues long.

The chain links TRBV6-1 to TRBJ2-7, with D tentatively TRBD2 (5 bases). V lost 0 bases to trimming and J lost 3 bases, with 12 bases between them. This CDR3 is built from 15 residues. The germline V gene has CDR1 MNHNS and CDR2 SASEGT. The CDR3 nucleotides read TGTGCCAGCAGTGAAGCGCTTTCCCGGGGCTACGAGCAGTACTTC. Its translation is CASSEALSRGYEQYF.

The chain has TRBV10-3 and TRBJ1-5, with D perhaps TRBD1 (6 bases). The CDR3 spans 18 residues. Trimming took off 3 bases at V and 5 bases at J, with 23 bases between the two ends. Germline CDR1 reads ENHRY; CDR2 reads SYGVKD. In DNA form, the CDR3 reads TGTGCCATCAGTGACTCTATCCTGTCGAGGGGGAGTGATCAGCCCCAGCATTTT. Translation: CAISDSILSRGSDQPQHF.

CDR3 sequence reads: CASSRDTNTGELFF. CDR3 bases: TGTGCCAGCAGCCGTGACACGAACACCGGGGAGCTGTTTTTT. This rearrangement joins TRBV5-4 to TRBJ2-2; D is unresolved. CDR3 length: 14 amino acids. V dropped 4 bases and J dropped 0 bases, with 7 bases sitting between them. CDR1 SGHNT and CDR2 YYREEE come from the germline V gene (reference sequence).

The chain recombines TRBV2 with TRBJ1-1; D gene ambiguous. The CDR3 spans 14 residues. V dropped 7 bases and J dropped 5 bases, with 17 bases sitting between them. Per the germline V gene, CDR1 is SNHLY and CDR2 is FYNNEI. The CDR3 sequence: CASTAPRRGTEAFF. The CDR3 DNA sequence: TGTGCCAGCACCGCCCCCCGCCGAGGGACTGAAGCTTTCTTT.

The V call is TRBV7-9, the J call TRBJ2-5; unclear D gene. This CDR3 is 13 amino acids long. V gave up 1 base and J gave up 5 bases, with 8 bases separating them. Looked up from germline, CDR1 is SEHNR and CDR2 is FQNEAQ (reference sequence). The CDR3 region has the DNA TGTGCCAGCAGCTTAGGTGTGGGCGAGACCCAGTACTTC. Its protein is CASSLGVGETQYF.

This clone came up once. This sequence joins TRBV6-1 and TRBJ2-2; no clear D gene. Germline V gene lookup returns CDR1 MNHNS and CDR2 SASEGT. With 7 bases removed from V and 0 bases from J, the gap between germline ends came to 9 bases. The CDR3 extends over 14 amino acids. CDR3 loop: CASIGFTNTGELFF. As DNA, the CDR3 is TGTGCCAGCATCGGGTTTACGAACACCGGGGAGCTGTTTTTT.

The V gene is TRBV7-8, the J gene TRBJ2-7; maybe TRBD2 (6 bases). V was clipped by 3 bases and J by 0 bases, with 6 bases between them. The length of the CDR3 is 13 residues. Germline-derived CDR1 and CDR2 are SGHVS and FQNEAQ. The CDR3 sequence: CASSLTSSYEQYF. DNA of the CDR3: TGTGCCAGCAGCTTGACTAGCTCCTACGAGCAGTACTTC. Full variable domain (outside the CDR3, taken from reference TRBV7-8 and TRBJ2-7): GAGVSQSPRYKVAKRGQDVALRCDPISGHVSLFWYQQALGQGPEFLTYFQNEAQLDKSGLPSDRFFAERPEGSVSTLKIQRTQQEDSAVYLCASSLTSSYEQYFGPGTRLTVT.

V is TRBV10-2 and J is TRBJ1-3; maybe TRBD1 (6 bases). CDR3 length equals 18 residues. With 5 bases removed from V and 0 bases from J, the gap between germline ends came to 20 bases. Germline-derived CDR1 and CDR2 are WSHSY and SAAADI. In nucleotides, the CDR3 is TGCGCCAGCAGTCTCACTACCACAGGGCATTTCTCTGGAAACACCATATATTTT. Its protein product is CASSLTTTGHFSGNTIYF.